Listed below are T cell receptor beta chains from one sample, sequenced in a study of cytomegalovirus exposure and HLA in healthy donors. Measured with immunoSEQ multiplex PCR; TCRdb has only the in-frame clones, and not every one. The sample records 170,000 or so clones, 80% being singletons. Material for sequencing was PBMCs. The receptors come from a boy under 18 in good health and CMV-seronegative. CDR3s include the opening cysteine and the closing phenylalanine or tryptophan. D genes are given only for firm matches.

v_gene,j_gene,len,d_gene,CDR3aa
TRBV13,TRBJ1-3,15,.,CASSLRGTSGNTIYF
TRBV27,TRBJ1-1,15,.,CASLIRWDKNTEAFF
TRBV11-3,TRBJ2-1,16,TRBD2,CASSLESSGVYNEQFF
TRBV10-3,TRBJ1-4,15,.,CAISPLGGSNEKLFF
TRBV25-1,TRBJ1-1,14,.,CASGRTGTATEAFF
TRBV7-6,TRBJ2-1,17,TRBD2,CASSLVPTGLAGAAKFF
TRBV15,TRBJ1-6,12,.,CATSRADSPLHF
TRBV29-1,TRBJ1-1,11,TRBD1,CSANRGWRAFF
TRBV7-6,TRBJ2-3,16,TRBD2,CASSSNPSGVSDTQYF
TRBV2,TRBJ1-5,16,TRBD1,CASVTWDRGRTQPQHF
TRBV5-6,TRBJ2-3,14,.,CASSFNGYTDTQYF
TRBV7-6,TRBJ1-4,16,TRBD1,CASGPTGGGTNEKLFF
TRBV14,TRBJ1-2,13,.,CASSQNLNYGYTF
TRBV6-5,TRBJ1-4,15,TRBD1,CASSSGQRVGEKLFF
TRBV29-1,TRBJ2-3,13,TRBD1,CSSSGTGFNTQYF
TRBV14,TRBJ1-1,13,.,CASSFGQHTEAFF
TRBV19,TRBJ2-3,14,.,CASGGARVSDTQYF
TRBV25-1,TRBJ1-5,13,.,CASSQGSNQPQHF
TRBV11-3,TRBJ1-1,13,.,CASSLSGNTEAFF
TRBV27,TRBJ2-7,15,.,CASRGSGRSSYEQYF
TRBV25-1,TRBJ1-1,16,.,CASSPRDQGFNAEAFF
TRBV6-6,TRBJ1-5,12,TRBD1,CASSTGDQPQHF
TRBV7-8,TRBJ2-7,16,.,CASSLDPATSSYEQYF
TRBV29-1,TRBJ1-1,11,.,CSVGQAIEAFF
TRBV2,TRBJ1-3,17,.,CASSEIGSPSSGNTIYF
TRBV6-1,TRBJ1-5,13,.,CASSERLDQPQHF
TRBV7-9,TRBJ1-1,13,.,CANSGTPDTEAFF
TRBV10-3,TRBJ1-5,13,.,CAISESGNQPQHF
TRBV14,TRBJ2-5,14,TRBD1,CASSLWTGQETQYF
TRBV6-1,TRBJ1-2,14,TRBD1,CATAGTGVDYGYTF
TRBV7-6,TRBJ1-4,14,TRBD1,CASSPGGTNEKLFF
TRBV7-9,TRBJ1-2,14,TRBD1,CASSPTGEAYGYTF
TRBV6-4,TRBJ2-2,18,TRBD2,CASSDSTSGRANTGELFF
TRBV11-2,TRBJ2-1,15,.,CASSTMYSSYNEQFF
TRBV7-9,TRBJ2-3,14,.,CASSLLSRTDTQYF
TRBV29-1,TRBJ2-3,14,.,CSVEDLLRTDTQYF
TRBV19,TRBJ1-4,14,.,CASRRHRPDEKLFF
TRBV11-2,TRBJ2-7,19,TRBD2,CASSQDPGTSGRVAYEQYF